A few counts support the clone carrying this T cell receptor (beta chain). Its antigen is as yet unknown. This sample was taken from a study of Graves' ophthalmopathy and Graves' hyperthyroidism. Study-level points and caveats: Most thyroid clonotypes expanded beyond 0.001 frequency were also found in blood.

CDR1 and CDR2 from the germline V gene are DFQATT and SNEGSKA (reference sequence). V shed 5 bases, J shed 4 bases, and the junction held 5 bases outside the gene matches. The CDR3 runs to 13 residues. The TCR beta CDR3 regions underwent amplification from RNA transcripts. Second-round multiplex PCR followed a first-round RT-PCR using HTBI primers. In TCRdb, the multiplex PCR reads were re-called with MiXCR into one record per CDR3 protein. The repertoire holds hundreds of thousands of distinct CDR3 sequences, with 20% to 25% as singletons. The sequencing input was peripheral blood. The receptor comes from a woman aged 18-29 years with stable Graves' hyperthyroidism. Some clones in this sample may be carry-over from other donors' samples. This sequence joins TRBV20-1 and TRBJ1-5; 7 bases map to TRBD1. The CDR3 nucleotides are TGCAGTGCTGCTAGGGGGCATAATCAGCCCCAGCATTTT. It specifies CSAARGHNQPQHF.